This entry describes one T cell receptor beta chain. Sequenced by immunoSEQ multiplex PCR; TCRdb stores in-frame clones only, minus some. The sample has hundreds of thousands of clones, approximately 82% seen once; the top ten hold 7% to 10%. The V end lost 3 bases, the J end lost 3 bases, and 15 bases lay between the germline ends. Germline CDR1 reads SGDLS; CDR2 reads YYNGEE. The CDR3 has 15 amino acids. The data are from a study of blood T cell repertoires in COVID-19. The overall study: T cells, B-cell-depleted T cells, or PBMCs provided the cDNA or gDNA that served as material.

The sample consisted of peripheral blood. The sequence came from a woman aged 50 to 65 with acute or convalescent COVID-19. V gene TRBV9 combines with J gene TRBJ1-2; TRBD1 is a possible D gene (5 bases). This chain's CDR3 is CASSAQVSGDYGYTF. The CDR3 region has the DNA TGTGCCAGCAGCGCACAGGTCTCCGGAGACTATGGCTACACCTTC.